This T cell receptor (beta chain) is from a study of vaccination and CD4 T cells after COVID-19. An Oncomine TCR Beta short-read assay was used to sequence the DNA from cultured CD4+ T cells. TCRdb reanalysed the PCR reads using MiXCR and keeps one entry per CDR3 protein. The data show about 13,000 distinct CDR3 sequences, about 50% seen once. V dropped 3 bases and J dropped 1 base, with 7 bases sitting between them. Germline-derived CDR1 and CDR2 are SGHNT and YYREEE (reference sequence). The CDR3 covers 13 residues. Treatment meaning: approximately nine-day PBMC culture with coronavirus spike peptide pools or control peptides (ViraFEST assay). This clonotype was picked up one time. Its antigen is not identified.

Sequenced input: CD4+ T cells from blood, cultured in vitro. The receptor's source is a human donor who had recovered from COVID-19. The chain has TRBV5-4 and TRBJ1-1; D may be TRBD1 (5 bases). Here the CDR3 reads CASSYDRNTEAFF. The CDR3 DNA is TGTGCCAGCAGCTATGACAGGAACACTGAAGCTTTCTTT.